This TCR beta chain was captured by sequencing in a study of blood T cell repertoires in COVID-19 (TCRdb year 2020). With respect to the entire study: Samples covering the acute and convalescent phases of COVID-19 were provided by collaborators in the United States, Italy and Spain. The material from the prospective study consisted of cDNA or gDNA derived from T cells, B-cell-depleted T cells, or PBMCs. Subjects who had been exposed to COVID-19, were actively infected with it, or had recovered from it provided the deeply sampled blood TCRbeta repertoires that made up the dataset. The repertoires were released in a freely available public database intended as a resource for research on the immune response to SARS-CoV-2. The samples were drawn from two sources: the first 160 participants of the ongoing ImmuneRACE study, and 950 to 1,500 subjects contributed by 6 global collaborators. Sample metadata almost always included a de-identified subject ID, COVID-19 status, age in years and sex. Where HLA class I and class II types were available, the types were taken from metadata supplied by the sample provider, not from assay-based typing.

V lost 1 base and J lost 3 bases, and the count of bases not matched to a germline gene is 9. Its CDR3 holds 17 amino acids, cysteine through phenylalanine. The sequence is cut down to CDR3 DNA, 51 bases in frame from base 1. CDR1 and CDR2 are read off the germline V gene as SGHTA and FQGNSA. Results and caveats for the whole study, not just this receptor: The amount of clinical and demographic metadata varied by source and participant and was provided uncurated.

The collaborating institutions used their own protocols to collect whole blood in K2EDTA tubes. For TCRbeta analysis, collaborators shipped samples as frozen whole blood, isolated PBMCs, or DNA extracted from either of those sample types. The immunoSEQ Assay, a bias-controlled multiplex PCR, was used to amplify TCRbeta CDR3 regions from genomic DNA. For the original study's pipeline: The number of nucleated cells in each sample was estimated by amplification of reference gene primers within the assay. To quantify the absolute abundance of each unique TCRbeta CDR3 rearrangement, sequence reads were collapsed and filtered. For each sample, productive Simpson clonality was calculated as the square root of Simpson's diversity index across productive rearrangements. TCRdb took over this immuneACCESS table, retaining in-frame rearrangements with V and J assigned. Such tables are incomplete; in checked studies, under half of the missing clones stem from an unresolved V gene, and the remainder is unexplained. V, J and clone size are taken as reported in that table, and D and trimming were inferred from the DNA itself. In all, the sample holds around 100,000 clones, and over 75% of those were seen once. About an eighth of the sample is in the top ten clones.

Turning to this clone: Its antigen is not yet known. Base qualities were left out, and no much larger clone turns up one base away.

The sample was peripheral blood. The chain is made from TRBV7-2 and TRBJ2-3; TRBD1 agrees with 8 junctional bases. The clonotype comes from a human donor in a cohort sampled during active or convalescent COVID-19. CDR3 reads: CASSLEFRGQGTDTQYF. The nucleotides are TGTGCCAGCAGCTTAGAATTCCGCGGACAGGGTACAGATACGCAGTATTTT. Where the CDR3 stops, the reference TRBV7-2 and TRBJ2-3 genes take over; the full variable domain is GAGVSQSPSNKVTEKGKDVELRCDPISGHTALYWYRQSLGQGLEFLIYFQGNSAPDKSGLPSDRFSAERTGGSVSTLTIQRTQQEDSAVYLCASSLEFRGQGTDTQYFGPGTRLTVL.